This T cell receptor beta chain comes out of a study of OX40 agonist ivuxolimab in advanced cancers. Looked up from germline, CDR1 is MNHEY and CDR2 is SMNVEV (reference sequence). V dropped 9 bases and J dropped 4 bases, with 10 bases sitting between them. The CDR3 totals 12 residues. Points on this clone: Its target is not known.

Patients were excluded for autoimmune disease history or systemic immunosuppression. Measured with immunoSEQ multiplex PCR; TCRdb has only the in-frame clones, and not every one. The sample lists tens of thousands of clones, roughly 84% occurring once. General observations from the study: At 0.1 to 3.0 mg/kg and by week 6, CD4+ and CD8+ T cells in the blood had expanded clonally. Still undetermined is the antigen specificity of the expanded peripheral T cells.

The receptor comes from an adult with an advanced solid tumor such as melanoma, head and neck, liver or kidney cancer. This chain connects TRBV27 to TRBJ1-5; maybe TRBD1 (5 bases). The sample consisted of CD4+ or CD8+ T cells sorted from blood, taken in a trial of the OX40 agonist ivuxolimab. The CDR3 DNA is TGTGCCAGTGGGGGGATAAATCAGCCCCAGCATTTT. This encodes CASGGINQPQHF.